Shown below are 11 T cell receptor beta chains from a single sample sequenced in a study of low-dose radiotherapy and immunotherapy resistance in tumors. Alpha- and beta-chain coverage of first-strand cDNA came from TRAV- and TRBV-specific primers. TCR amplification involved about 19 PCR cycles with a constant-region primer and V-primer adapter. TCRdb independently ran MiXCR on the reads; one entry per CDR3 protein. The sample comprises more than 9,500 distinct CDR3 sequences, 35% to 50% of which are singletons, and approximately 6.2% rests with the top ten. Receptors were obtained from a human donor with advanced metastatic prostate, ovarian, gallbladder or colorectal cancer (not recorded which). This table probably holds off-target reads from a library built for another chain.

The rearrangement joins TRBV4-1 to TRBJ2-6; the D gene is possibly TRBD1 (5 bases). Trimming cost V 5 bases and J 0 bases, with 14 bases left between them. CDR3 length: 17 residues. Germline V gives CDR1 MGHRA, CDR2 YSYEKL. This chain's CDR3 is CASSARTGISGANVLTF. In DNA form, the CDR3 reads TGCGCCAGCAGCGCAAGAACAGGCATCTCTGGGGCCAACGTCCTGACTTTC.

The chain combines TRBV12-3 or TRBV12-4 with TRBJ2-1; 9 bases agree with TRBD1. This CDR3 region has 17 residues. The V gene end was trimmed by 3 bases and the J gene end by 9 bases; junction bases not matched to a gene: 15. Here the CDR3 DNA reads TGTGCCAGCAGTTTCATCCCCGGGACAGGGACCCCTTCTGAGCAGTTCTTC. Amino acid sequence: CASSFIPGTGTPSEQFF.

This chain uses TRBV20-1 with TRBJ1-1; TRBD1 might be the D (6 bases). The CDR3 runs to 13 residues. Per the germline V gene, CDR1 is DFQATT and CDR2 is SNEGSKA (reference sequence). V lost 4 bases and J 7 bases, leaving 16 bases between the germline ends. The CDR3 DNA follows: TGCAGTGCTACCCCCCGGGGGGCGAGTGAAGCTTTCTTT. Its protein is CSATPRGASEAFF.

Within the sample, this clonotype is medium-sized. The rearrangement links TRBV28 to TRBJ1-1; TRBD1 matches at 7 bases. Trimming cost V 2 bases and J 1 base; bases outside gene matches: 10. Germline CDR1 and CDR2: MDHEN and SYDVKM. The CDR3 loop spans 17 amino acids. The DNA for the CDR3 is TGTGCCAGCAGTTTAACCGGCACAGGGGCCGAGAACACTGAAGCTTTCTTT. Its translation: CASSLTGTGAENTEAFF. Drawing the rest from reference TRBV28 and TRBJ1-1, the complete variable domain is DVKVTQSSRYLVKRTGEKVFLECVQDMDHENMFWYRQDPGLGLRLIYFSYDVKMKEKGDIPEGYSVSREKKERFSLILESASTNQTSMYLCASSLTGTGAENTEAFFGQGTRLTVV.

This clonotype appeared a few times. The V and J genes are TRBV5-1 and TRBJ2-7; TRBD1 matches 9 bases. CDR1 is SGHRS, CDR2 YFSETQ, per germline. V lost 4 bases and J lost 7; bases outside the gene matches: 6. The CDR3 totals 13 residues. The CDR3, as DNA: TGCGCCAGCAGCCCTGGGACAGGGAAAGAGCAGTACTTC. Translated, it gives CASSPGTGKEQYF. The entire variable domain, with the rest obtained from reference TRBV5-1 and TRBJ2-7, is as follows: KAGVTQTPRYLIKTRGQQVTLSCSPISGHRSVSWYQQTPGQGLQFLFEYFSETQRNKGNFPGRFSGRQFSNSRSEMNVSTLELGDSALYLCASSPGTGKEQYFGPGTRLTVT.

The chain employs TRBV5-6 and TRBJ2-2, with D possibly TRBD1 on 6 matching bases. Trimming shortened V by 0 bases and J by 11 bases, and 14 bases separated the two germline ends. The CDR3 spans 14 residues. CDR1 and CDR2 (germline): SGHDT, YYEEEE. In DNA, the CDR3 is TGTGCCAGCAGCTTGGGACAGGTCGCCCGTGAGCTGTTTTTT. It is translated as CASSLGQVARELFF.

The V and J genes are TRBV29-1 and TRBJ1-1; 9 nucleotides agree with TRBD1. V shed 7 bases and J 4 bases; nucleotides not matched to a gene: 4. The germline V gene has CDR1 SQVTM and CDR2 ANQGSEA. The CDR3 contains 12 residues. In nucleotides, the CDR3 is TGCAGCGGGGAGACAGGGGGCACTGAAGCTTTCTTT. This translates into CSGETGGTEAFF.

The V gene is TRBV20-1, the J gene TRBJ1-5; no reliable D call. The CDR3 has 16 residues. Germline V lookup: CDR1 DFQATT, CDR2 SNEGSKA (reference sequence). V dropped 6 bases and J dropped 3 bases, with 21 bases sitting between them. DNA of the CDR3: TGCAGTGCCGCCGGGCCCCGTAGAGGCCACAATCAGCCCCAGCATTTT. Encoded protein: CSAAGPRRGHNQPQHF.

By frequency in the sample, this clonotype is medium-sized. The J gene is TRBJ2-4, the V gene TRBV28; 7 nucleotides agree with TRBD2. The CDR3 is 11 amino acids. The germline CDR1 and CDR2 sequences are MDHEN and SYDVKM. Germline trimming cut 8 bases from V and 10 bases from J; bases unmatched to any gene: 5. The CDR3, as DNA: TGTGCCAGCGGCCCGGGGGGAATTCAGTACTTC. It encodes CASGPGGIQYF. Based on the CDR3 plus reference TRBV28 and TRBJ2-4, the full variable domain is DVKVTQSSRYLVKRTGEKVFLECVQDMDHENMFWYRQDPGLGLRLIYFSYDVKMKEKGDIPEGYSVSREKKERFSLILESASTNQTSMYLCASGPGGIQYFGAGTRLSVL.

This clonotype counts as medium-sized (0.01 to 0.1%). V usage is TRBV3-1 and J usage is TRBJ1-3; D gene uncertain. This CDR3 contains 15 residues. With 8 bases removed from V and 0 bases from J, the gap between germline ends came to 14 bases. Germline V gene data show CDR1 as LGHDT and CDR2 as YNNKEL (reference sequence). The DNA of the CDR3 is TGTGCCAGCGGGGAGGATATTTACTCTGGAAACACCATATATTTT. Amino acids: CASGEDIYSGNTIYF.

The chain links TRBV13 to TRBJ1-2; a possible D gene is TRBD1 (6 bases). Germline lookup yields CDR1 PRHDT and CDR2 FYEKMQ (reference sequence). This CDR3 has 13 residues. Trimming left V 3 bases short and J 3 bases short, with 8 bases between. As DNA, the CDR3 is TGTGCCAGCAGCTTGGGGGCTGACTATGGCTACACCTTC. The encoded protein is CASSLGADYGYTF.